These 21 T cell receptor beta chains came from one sample sequenced in a study of control samples from healthy donors and cancer patients. Data came from immunoSEQ multiplex PCR; TCRdb stores just in-frame clones and leaves some out. The table includes some 99,000 clones, roughly 91% detected once. The sequenced sample consisted of blood. Receptors were obtained from a woman between 45 and 65 years old in good health.

The rearrangement links TRBV24-1 to TRBJ1-1; no clear D. The CDR3 sequence is 12 residues long. Trimming left V 5 bases short and J 6 bases short, with 9 bases between. In germline, CDR1 is KGHDR, CDR2 SFDVKD. CDR3 region: CATSGGPAEAFF. The DNA for the CDR3 is TGTGCCACCAGTGGGGGTCCGGCTGAAGCTTTCTTT.

The chain uses TRBV12-3 or TRBV12-4 and TRBJ1-2, with D hard to call. V was pared by 6 bases and J by 8 bases, with 16 bases between. This CDR3 region has 13 residues. CDR3 nucleotides: TGTGCCAGCAGCCTCCGTCGCGGGAACGGCTACACCTTC. It yields the protein CASSLRRGNGYTF.

This sequence joins TRBV13 and TRBJ1-1, with 7 bases fitting TRBD1. Germline lookup yields CDR1 PRHDT and CDR2 FYEKMQ (reference sequence). The CDR3 consists of 16 residues. Trimming at V came to 3 bases and at J to 2 bases, leaving 9 bases not matched to a gene. The CDR3 DNA sequence: TGTGCCAGCAGCTTCTCGCCGGGACAGCCTAACACTGAAGCTTTCTTT. It codes for CASSFSPGQPNTEAFF. Full variable domain (remainder filled in from reference TRBV13 and TRBJ1-1): AAGVIQSPRHLIKEKRETATLKCYPIPRHDTVYWYQQGPGQDPQFLISFYEKMQSDKGSIPDRFSAQQFSDYHSELNMSSLELGDSALYFCASSFSPGQPNTEAFFGQGTRLTVV.

The gene calls are TRBV12-3 or TRBV12-4 and TRBJ1-1; D unresolved. Trimming took off 6 bases at V and 4 bases at J, with 12 bases between the two ends. The CDR3 runs 13 residues. The CDR3 DNA reads TGTGCCAGCAGCGAAATGGCAGGCACTGAAGCTTTCTTT. Translating gives CASSEMAGTEAFF.

The chain employs TRBV4-1 and TRBJ2-3; no clear D gene. Germline loops: CDR1 MGHRA, CDR2 YSYEKL. The CDR3 has 15 amino acids. The V gene lost 2 bases and the J gene lost 0 bases, with 9 bases spanning the gap. The DNA of the CDR3 is TGCGCCAGCAGCCAAACCGGGCGGAGCACAGATACGCAGTATTTT. This gives the protein CASSQTGRSTDTQYF.

The J gene is TRBJ2-3, the V gene TRBV3-1 (or the pseudogene TRBV3-2); D not certain. Germline values: CDR1 LGHDT, CDR2 YNNKEL (reference sequence). V dropped 0 bases and J dropped 2 bases, with 6 bases sitting between them. This CDR3 is 14 amino acids long. The CDR3 DNA sequence: TGTGCCAGCAGCCAAGAACTCAACACAGATACGCAGTATTTT. Protein: CASSQELNTDTQYF.

CDR3 sequence: CASRLQAGGTDTQYF. CDR3 coding DNA: TGTGCCAGCAGACTACAGGCTGGGGGCACAGATACGCAGTATTTT. V and J are TRBV6-4 and TRBJ2-3; tentative D call: TRBD1 (5 bases). Germline loops: CDR1 MRHNA, CDR2 SNTAGT. The CDR3 has 15 residues. V was cut by 6 bases and J by 1 base, with 14 bases left in between.

This chain joins TRBV29-1 and TRBJ2-5; 13 nucleotides agree with TRBD2. The trim removed 7 bases at V and 6 bases at J, leaving 11 bases unmatched. Germline CDR1 reads SQVTM; CDR2 reads ANQGSEA. The CDR3 covers 15 residues. CDR3 residues: CSAAGLAGYGQTQYF. The CDR3, as DNA: TGCAGCGCCGCGGGACTAGCGGGGTACGGACAGACCCAGTACTTC.

This sequence joins TRBV30 and TRBJ1-2, with TRBD1 identical over 9 bases. V shed 4 bases and J 7 bases; nucleotides not matched to a gene: 13. Per germline, CDR1 GTSNPN and CDR2 SVGIG (reference sequence). The CDR3 runs to 15 residues. Here the CDR3 reads CAWMNPGTGSPGYTF. CDR3 DNA sequence: TGTGCCTGGATGAACCCCGGGACAGGGTCCCCTGGCTACACCTTC.

Only one count was recorded for this clone. The chain carries TRBV7-9 and TRBJ2-5, with 8 bases fitting TRBD2. CDR3 length: 13 amino acids. V was clipped by 8 bases and J by 1 base; unmatched bases: 3. Germline CDR1 reads SEHNR; CDR2 reads FQNEAQ (reference sequence). The CDR3 bases are TGTGCCAGCTTAGCGGGGACCCAAGAGACCCAGTACTTC. This sequence encodes CASLAGTQETQYF.

The gene calls are TRBV6-6 and TRBJ1-5, with 10 positions matching TRBD1. The CDR3 has 16 amino acids. Germline loops: CDR1 MNHNY, CDR2 SVGAGI (reference sequence). The J segment lost 4 bases and the V segment lost 6 bases, leaving 9 bases of the junction unmatched. The CDR3 here is CASRNRDRGSNQPQHF. The CDR3 nucleotides read TGTGCCAGCAGGAACCGGGACAGGGGAAGTAATCAGCCCCAGCATTTT.

The V and J genes are TRBV3-1 (or the pseudogene TRBV3-2) and TRBJ2-5; no firm D call. In germline, CDR1 is LGHDT, CDR2 YNNKEL (reference sequence). CDR3 length equals 12 residues. Between the trimmed V and J ends, which lost 1 base and 9 bases, there was a span of 9 bases. Here the CDR3 DNA reads TGTGCCAGCAGCCAAGCGGGTGGGGCCCAGTACTTC. This codes for CASSQAGGAQYF.

V is TRBV7-2 and J is TRBJ1-4; D not certain. The germline gives CDR1 SGHTA, CDR2 FQGNSA. Trimming shortened V by 3 bases and J by 7 bases, and 15 bases separated the two germline ends. The CDR3 has 15 amino acids. This CDR3 is CASSLVQAAVEKLFF. CDR3 nucleotide sequence: TGTGCCAGCAGCTTGGTGCAGGCAGCGGTTGAAAAACTGTTTTTT. Variable domain in full (rest from reference TRBV7-2 and TRBJ1-4): GAGVSQSPSNKVTEKGKDVELRCDPISGHTALYWYRQSLGQGLEFLIYFQGNSAPDKSGLPSDRFSAERTGGSVSTLTIQRTQQEDSAVYLCASSLVQAAVEKLFFGSGTQLSVL.

The V and J genes are TRBV7-6 and TRBJ2-1; 12 bases align to TRBD2. Germline-derived CDR1 and CDR2 are SGHVS and FNYEAQ. The CDR3 consists of 16 residues. V shed 3 bases and J 6 bases; nucleotides not matched to a gene: 6. CDR3 sequence: CASSFSGTSGFNEQFF. The DNA of the CDR3 is TGTGCCAGCAGCTTCTCGGGGACTAGCGGGTTCAATGAGCAGTTCTTC.

V usage is TRBV15 and J usage is TRBJ1-5, with 9 bases lining up with TRBD1. This CDR3 comprises 15 residues. Germline V gives CDR1 LNHNV, CDR2 YYDKDF (reference sequence). The V gene end was trimmed by 1 base and the J gene end by 4 bases; junction bases not matched to a gene: 2. The CDR3 DNA follows: TGTGCCACCAGCAGAGTTGGACAGGGGAATCAGCCCCAGCATTTT. This gives the protein CATSRVGQGNQPQHF.

The chain has TRBV4-1 and TRBJ2-7, with 9 nucleotides matching TRBD2. Losses at the gene ends were 3 bases for V and 3 bases for J; bases not matched to a gene: 3. The length of the CDR3 is 14 residues. Germline-derived CDR1 and CDR2 are MGHRA and YSYEKL. The CDR3 sequence is CASSHGTSRYEQYF. The CDR3 DNA sequence: TGCGCCAGCAGCCACGGGACTAGCCGCTACGAGCAGTACTTC.

The CDR3 bases are TGTGCCAGCAGCCTTCTAGCGGGGAACTACAATGAGCAGTTCTTC. This codes for CASSLLAGNYNEQFF. The V and J genes are TRBV3-1 (or the pseudogene TRBV3-2) and TRBJ2-1; 9 bases map to TRBD2. The J segment lost 3 bases and the V segment lost 4 bases, leaving 4 bases of the junction unmatched. Germline CDR1 LGHDT, CDR2 YNNKEL (reference sequence). The CDR3 consists of 15 residues.

The V and J genes are TRBV19 and TRBJ1-1; D call uncertain. The CDR3 length is 13 residues. Per the germline V gene, CDR1 is LNHDA and CDR2 is SQIVND (reference sequence). Trimming stripped 3 bases from V and 5 bases from J, with 10 bases between. CDR3 in DNA: TGTGCCAGTAGTATCCAGATGTTGACTGAAGCTTTCTTT. The encoded protein is CASSIQMLTEAFF.

The chain recombines TRBV3-1 (or the pseudogene TRBV3-2) with TRBJ1-2, with TRBD1 identical over 8 bases. Trimming cost V 6 bases and J 6 bases; bases outside gene matches: 9. Germline CDR1 is LGHDT and CDR2 is YNNKEL (reference sequence). The CDR3 has 14 amino acids. CDR3 sequence reads: CASSRDRFDDGYTF. Written as DNA, the CDR3 is TGTGCCAGCAGTCGGGACAGGTTCGATGATGGCTACACCTTC.

The genes are TRBV6-4 and TRBJ1-1; D remains ambiguous. CDR3 length: 13 residues. The germline V gene encodes CDR1 MRHNA and CDR2 SNTAGT. V lost 4 bases and J 5 bases, leaving 11 bases between the germline ends. The CDR3: CASSALPETEAFF. CDR3 in DNA: TGTGCCAGCAGTGCCCTTCCAGAGACTGAAGCTTTCTTT.

The V call is TRBV3-1 (or the pseudogene TRBV3-2), the J call TRBJ1-2, with TRBD1 as a possible D gene (5 bases). The CDR3 contains 13 residues. V lost 5 bases and J lost 4, with 11 bases in between. Germline V gene data show CDR1 as LGHDT and CDR2 as YNNKEL (reference sequence). The CDR3 here is CASSFGTAYGYTF. The CDR3 DNA follows: TGTGCCAGCAGCTTCGGGACCGCCTATGGCTACACCTTC.